The clone carrying this TCR beta chain has ten or more counts. Using RNA template, CDR3s of TCR alpha and beta were amplified with iRepertoire arm-PCR. Tissue mRNA or PBMC total RNA, roughly 85-450 ng, went into one-step reverse transcription and amplification. TCRdb ran MiXCR on the multiplex PCR reads and lists one entry per CDR3 protein. The sample has approximately 190,000 distinct CDR3 sequences, about 31% seen once; the top ten hold around 21%. This specimen belongs to a study of glioma-infiltrating T cells. Germline V gene data show CDR1 as MNHEY and CDR2 as SMNVEV (reference sequence). The CDR3 runs to 14 residues. V dropped 5 bases and J dropped 5; count of bases not matched to a gene: 3.

This clonotype was obtained from a human donor with low-grade glioma or glioblastoma, undergoing nonglioma brain surgery, or in good health (not recorded which). Sequenced sample: glioma tissue, nonneoplastic brain tissue, or PBMCs (not recorded which). The V gene is TRBV27, the J gene TRBJ1-4; TRBD1 matches at 9 bases. This CDR3 reads CASSQTGGNEKLFF. CDR3 sequence (DNA): TGTGCCAGCAGTCAGACAGGGGGAAATGAAAAACTGTTTTTT.